This entry describes one T cell receptor beta chain. The data stem from a study of blood T cell repertoires in COVID-19. Study in general: The origin of the acute and convalescent COVID-19 samples was the United States, Italy and Spain. The analysed material was cDNA or gDNA that came from T cells, B-cell-depleted T cells, or PBMCs.

CDR1 and CDR2 from the germline V gene are SGHTA and FQGNSA. Trimming took 5 bases from V and 3 from J; bases not matched to a gene: 8. CDR3 length: 15 amino acids. Original handling: Amplification with reference gene primers provided the estimates of nucleated cell counts. Data came from immunoSEQ multiplex PCR; TCRdb stores just in-frame clones and leaves some out. V and J calls and clone size come straight from that table; D and trimming were deduced from the DNA. The sample has some 310,000 clones, roughly 91% seen once. Sequenced input: peripheral blood. The clonotype originates from a man aged 45-65 years with active or convalescent COVID-19. V is TRBV7-2 and J is TRBJ2-7; 9 bases match TRBD2. This CDR3 reads CASSTAGRGGYEQYF. DNA of the CDR3: TGTGCCAGCAGCACTGCGGGGCGGGGGGGCTACGAGCAGTACTTC.